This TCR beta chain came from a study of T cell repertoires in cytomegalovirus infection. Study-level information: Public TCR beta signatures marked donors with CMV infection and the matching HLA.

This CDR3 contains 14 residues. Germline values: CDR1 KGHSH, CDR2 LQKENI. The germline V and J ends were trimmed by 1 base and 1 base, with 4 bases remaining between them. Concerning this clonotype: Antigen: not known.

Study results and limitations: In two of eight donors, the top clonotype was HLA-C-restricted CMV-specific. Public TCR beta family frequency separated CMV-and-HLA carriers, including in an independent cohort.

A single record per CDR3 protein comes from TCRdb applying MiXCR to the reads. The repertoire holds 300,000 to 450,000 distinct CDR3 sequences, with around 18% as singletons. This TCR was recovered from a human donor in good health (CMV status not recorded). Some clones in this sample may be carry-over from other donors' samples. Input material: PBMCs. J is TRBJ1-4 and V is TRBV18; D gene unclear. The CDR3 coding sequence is TGTGCCAGCTCACCACGCGTAACTAATGAAAAACTGTTTTTT. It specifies CASSPRVTNEKLFF.